The present T cell receptor (beta chain) was sequenced within a study of T cells and copy number aberrations in small-cell lung cancer (dated by TCRdb to the early 2020s). At the level of the whole study: Whole-exome sequencing of the same tumor regions was paired with TCR repertoire sequencing so that T cell metrics could be related to mutations and copy number aberrations. Tumor TCR data existed for roughly 16 patients, and about 15 patients had TCR data from both tumor tissue and normal tissue.

The germline V gene encodes CDR1 MNHNY and CDR2 SVGAGI (reference sequence). V loses 8 bases of germline sequence and J loses 5 bases, and the interval between the two ends is 19 bases. The CDR3 spans 14 residues, from the cysteine through the phenylalanine. Solely the CDR3 DNA is kept, with 42 bases framed from the first base. Using multiplexed V- and J-gene primers, the immunoSEQ hsTCRB Kit amplified TCR-beta CDR3 regions from genomic DNA. Unique DNA barcodes were added in a second PCR, and the samples were pooled together with a negative control and a positive control. The pooled TCR-beta libraries were sequenced using a 150-cycle paired-end protocol on an Illumina MiSeq. The source study handled its data this way. Adaptive Biotechnologies processed the raw sequencing data and produced a report containing normalized, annotated TCR-beta repertoires. T-cell density was calculated by normalizing TCR-beta templates to usable DNA, with usable DNA estimated through amplification of housekeeping genes. Richness was defined as the count of unique rearrangements, and clonality was defined as 1 minus Pielou's evenness. TCRdb provides this immuneACCESS table in a form limited to in-frame rearrangements. Some clones are lacking; in checked studies, under half of them reflect an unresolved V gene, and why the rest are absent is not known. V and J calls and clone size are those listed in that table; D and trimming were worked out from the DNA. Across this sample there are several thousand clones, with 82% seen only once. The ten largest clones capture 4.6% of the sample.

Study-wide conclusions, independent of this receptor: A small sample size, resulting from surgical resection being uncommon in small-cell lung cancer, limited the study, and the findings need validation. Tumors had lower T-cell density, richness and clonality than adjacent lung tissue, but the difference in density was not significant. Every specimen was formalin-fixed paraffin-embedded tissue, a material known to introduce sequencing artifacts.

The donors were limited-stage small-cell lung cancer patients whose surgical resection took place in Hangzhou, China, between the late 2000s and the early 2020s. Every donor underwent upfront surgery with no preoperative chemotherapy or radiotherapy, and no donor received immunotherapy either before or after surgery. All 20 or so patients in the sequenced cohort were smokers or heavy second-hand smokers. Adjacent normal lung was taken at least 2 cm away from the tumor margin, and two pathologists confirmed by morphology that the adjacent normal lung was free of malignant cells. To characterize T cell repertoire heterogeneity, the study applied multi-region TCR-beta sequencing to resected limited-stage small-cell lung cancers and to tumor-adjacent lung tissue. Genomic DNA was extracted from FFPE tissue using the AllPrep DNA/RNA FFPE Kit (Qiagen). Comments on this clone: No cognate antigen has been identified for it. Within one base of it there is no much larger clone, and no base qualities were kept.

The chain is assembled from TRBV6-6 and TRBJ2-7; TRBD2 could be the D gene, as 8 bases match. The sequenced sample was normal tissue next to the tumor. The receptor's source is a woman in her forties or fifties with small cell lung cancer. The nucleotide sequence reads as follows: TGTGCCAGCTCCGGGAGGGGGCGCGTCAACGAGCAGTACTTC. This sequence encodes CASSGRGRVNEQYF.